One TCR beta chain is described in this entry. The antigen remains unidentified. Isolated per sample were at least 6.5 million PBMCs. This record comes from a study of blood T cells in healthy people across ages. Sample-barcoded 5' priming and a J-beta primer mix drove a second PCR of about 6 to 11 cycles. Per-sample output comprised a minimum of 2.5 million paired-end reads containing CDR3. Each CDR3 protein is one row after TCRdb ran MiXCR on the 5' RACE reads. The table lists around 1.1 million distinct CDR3 sequences, 35% to 40% of them singletons. Whole-study results and caveats: Donor CMV status, an unknown factor, possibly confounded changes in expanded clonotypes.

This sequence was found in a man younger than 35 in good health. The material sequenced was blood.

The CDR3 reads CASSEWDASNQPQHF. The CDR3 coding sequence is TGTGCCAGCAGTGAGTGGGACGCTAGCAATCAGCCCCAGCATTTT. The rearrangement joins TRBV6-1 to TRBJ1-5, with a weak D call TRBD1 (5 bases). Germline V lookup: CDR1 MNHNS, CDR2 SASEGT. The CDR3 sequence is 15 residues long. The V end lost 3 bases, the J end lost 0 bases, and 9 bases lay between the germline ends.